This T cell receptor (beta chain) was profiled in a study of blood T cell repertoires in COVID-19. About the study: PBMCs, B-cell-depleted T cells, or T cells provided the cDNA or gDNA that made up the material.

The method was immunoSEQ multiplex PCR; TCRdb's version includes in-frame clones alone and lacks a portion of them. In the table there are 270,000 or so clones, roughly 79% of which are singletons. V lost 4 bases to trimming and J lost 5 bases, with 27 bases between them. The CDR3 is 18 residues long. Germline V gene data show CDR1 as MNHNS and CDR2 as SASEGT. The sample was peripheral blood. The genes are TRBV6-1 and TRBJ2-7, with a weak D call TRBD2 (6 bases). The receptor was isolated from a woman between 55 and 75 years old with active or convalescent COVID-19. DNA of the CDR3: TGTGCCAGCAGTGGGGGGGTATTTGGCCGTTCGGGGATAGACGAGCAGTACTTC. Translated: CASSGGVFGRSGIDEQYF.